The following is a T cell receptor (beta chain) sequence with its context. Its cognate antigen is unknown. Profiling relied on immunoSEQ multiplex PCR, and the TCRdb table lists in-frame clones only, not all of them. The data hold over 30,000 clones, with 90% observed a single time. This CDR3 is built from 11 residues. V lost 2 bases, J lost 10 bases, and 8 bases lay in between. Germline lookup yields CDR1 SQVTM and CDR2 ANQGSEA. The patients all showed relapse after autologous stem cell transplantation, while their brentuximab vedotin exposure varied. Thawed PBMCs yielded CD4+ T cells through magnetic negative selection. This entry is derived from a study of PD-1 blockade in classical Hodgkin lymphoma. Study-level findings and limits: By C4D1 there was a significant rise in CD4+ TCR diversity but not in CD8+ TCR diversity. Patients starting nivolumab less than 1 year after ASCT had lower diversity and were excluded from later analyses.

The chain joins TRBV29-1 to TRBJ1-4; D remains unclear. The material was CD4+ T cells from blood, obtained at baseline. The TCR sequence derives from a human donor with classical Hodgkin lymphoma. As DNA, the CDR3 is TGCAGCGTTGAAATGGTAGGAAAACTGTTTTTT. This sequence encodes CSVEMVGKLFF. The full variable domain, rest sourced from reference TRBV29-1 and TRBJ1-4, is SAVISQKPSRDICQRGTSLTIQCQVDSQVTMMFWYRQQPGQSLTLIATANQGSEATYESGFVIDKFPISRPNLTFSTLTVSNMSPEDSSIYLCSVEMVGKLFFGSGTQLSVL.